The 27 T cell receptor beta chains given below trace back to one sample, sequenced in a study of T cell repertoires in cytomegalovirus infection. The antigens for these receptors are not known. TCRdb independently ran MiXCR on the reads; one entry per CDR3 protein. The data show about a million distinct CDR3 sequences, approximately 30% seen once. This sample comprised cultured CD8+ T cells from PBMCs, obtained from culture after CMV antigen stimulation. Every receptor here comes from a human donor in good health (CMV status not recorded). Some clones in this sample may be carry-over from other donors' samples.

This sequence joins TRBV14 and TRBJ2-5; the D gene is possibly TRBD2 (6 bases). Germline CDR1 SGHDN, CDR2 FVKESK. The CDR3 contains 16 residues. V was cut by 0 bases and J by 2 bases, with 13 bases left in between. The CDR3 sequence: CASSQDREDYQETQYF. The CDR3 DNA is TGTGCCAGCAGCCAAGATCGAGAGGACTATCAAGAGACCCAGTACTTC.

This clonotype was observed a few times. J is TRBJ1-4 and V is TRBV27; D is uncertain. V was clipped by 6 bases and J by 4 bases, with 12 bases between them. There are 14 residues in the CDR3. Germline CDR1 is MNHEY and CDR2 is SMNVEV (reference sequence). The CDR3 here is CASRNLGNNEKLFF. CDR3 sequence (DNA): TGTGCCAGCAGAAACCTCGGGAATAATGAAAAACTGTTTTTT.

The chain couples TRBV27 to TRBJ1-2; D may be TRBD1 (6 bases). V gave up 6 bases and J gave up 4 bases, with 12 bases separating them. The CDR3 runs to 13 residues. Germline V gene data show CDR1 as MNHEY and CDR2 as SMNVEV (reference sequence). The CDR3 DNA follows: TGTGCCAGCAGGGCAGGGGCCGGCTATGGCTACACCTTC. Amino acid sequence: CASRAGAGYGYTF.

V is TRBV2 and J is TRBJ2-1; 9 bases are a match to TRBD2. Looked up from germline, CDR1 is SNHLY and CDR2 is FYNNEI. The CDR3 has 15 amino acids. V dropped 10 bases and J dropped 1; count of bases not matched to a gene: 8. The CDR3 sequence: CATYSSGGSYNEQFF. The CDR3 nucleotides are TGTGCCACCTATAGTAGCGGGGGTTCCTACAATGAGCAGTTCTTC.

This clonotype was seen many times. The V call is TRBV27, the J call TRBJ1-5; D may be TRBD1 (6 bases). Germline CDR1 MNHEY, CDR2 SMNVEV (reference sequence). V dropped 3 bases and J dropped 4 bases, with 13 bases sitting between them. This CDR3 is built from 15 residues. The CDR3 loop is CASSLVYTGNQPQHF. In DNA, the CDR3 is TGTGCCAGCAGTTTGGTATACACAGGGAATCAGCCCCAGCATTTT.

This clonotype was observed a few times. The chain uses TRBV6-2 or TRBV6-3 and TRBJ2-1; tentatively, D is TRBD2 (6 bases). Germline V gives CDR1 MNHEY, CDR2 SVGEGT. Trimming pared 7 bases from V and 0 bases from J, leaving 16 bases between. This CDR3 contains 16 residues. CDR3 sequence reads: CASTPWGRSSYNEQFF. In nucleotides, the CDR3 is TGTGCCAGCACCCCCTGGGGGAGGAGCTCCTACAATGAGCAGTTCTTC.

This clonotype was detected only a few times. V is TRBV2 and J is TRBJ2-5; weak D call: TRBD1 (6 bases). This CDR3 is 16 amino acids long. V was pared by 0 bases and J by 5 bases, with 16 bases between. Germline V lookup: CDR1 SNHLY, CDR2 FYNNEI. CDR3 nucleotide sequence: TGTGCCAGCAGTGAAGCACGGACAGCCTGGGTCGAGACCCAGTACTTC. Translating gives CASSEARTAWVETQYF.

This chain connects TRBV30 to TRBJ2-3; 8 nucleotides match TRBD2. CDR3 length: 17 amino acids. The J segment lost 0 bases and the V segment lost 0 bases, leaving 8 bases of the junction unmatched. Germline CDR1 and CDR2: GTSNPN and SVGIG (reference sequence). As DNA, the CDR3 is TGTGCCTGGAGTGTACGGGATAGCGGGGTGAGCACAGATACGCAGTATTTT. Translation: CAWSVRDSGVSTDTQYF.

In its sample, this clonotype was seen many times. V gene TRBV6-5 combines with J gene TRBJ2-7, with D perhaps TRBD1 (5 bases). V gave up 2 bases and J gave up 0 bases, with 5 bases separating them. Germline lookup yields CDR1 MNHEY and CDR2 SVGAGI. CDR3 length: 13 amino acids. The CDR3 protein is CASSYDSSYEQYF. CDR3 DNA sequence: TGTGCCAGCAGTTACGACAGCTCCTACGAGCAGTACTTC.

This clonotype was seen only a few times. The chain carries TRBV6-1 and TRBJ2-7, with D possibly being TRBD1 (5 bases). V lost 3 bases and J 0 bases, leaving 9 bases between the germline ends. The CDR3 has 14 amino acids. In germline, CDR1 is MNHNS, CDR2 SASEGT. For the CDR3, the DNA is TGTGCCAGCAGTGATACACAGGCCTCCTACGAGCAGTACGTC. This translates into CASSDTQASYEQYV.

The V call is TRBV18, the J call TRBJ2-7; TRBD1 aligns across 10 bases. The length of the CDR3 is 14 residues. Germline V gene lookup returns CDR1 KGHSH and CDR2 LQKENI. The V segment lost 0 bases and the J segment 7 bases; nucleotides outside the gene matches: 3. CDR3 protein: CASSPPTGGKEQYF. The CDR3 region has the DNA TGTGCCAGCTCACCACCGACAGGGGGCAAGGAGCAGTACTTC.

The chain links TRBV10-3 to TRBJ2-7; D unresolved. The CDR3 has 13 amino acids. The germline V gene has CDR1 ENHRY and CDR2 SYGVKD. Trimming removed 9 bases from V and 0 bases from J, with 12 bases in between. The CDR3 region is CAMCSEFSYEQYF. The CDR3, as DNA: TGTGCCATGTGTTCAGAATTCTCCTACGAGCAGTACTTC.

V and J are TRBV13 and TRBJ1-2, with a weak D call TRBD1 (6 bases). This CDR3 has 13 amino acids. CDR1 is PRHDT, CDR2 FYEKMQ, per germline (reference sequence). Trimming cost V 8 bases and J 7 bases, with 17 bases left between them. The CDR3: CASEIRGEAGYTF. The CDR3 DNA follows: TGTGCCAGCGAGATAAGGGGGGAAGCTGGCTACACCTTC. Drawing the rest from reference TRBV13 and TRBJ1-2, the complete variable domain is AAGVIQSPRHLIKEKRETATLKCYPIPRHDTVYWYQQGPGQDPQFLISFYEKMQSDKGSIPDRFSAQQFSDYHSELNMSSLELGDSALYFCASEIRGEAGYTFGSGTRLTVV.

The chain is built from TRBV19 and TRBJ1-5; TRBD1 matches 7 bases. This CDR3 spans 16 amino acids. V lost 6 bases and J lost 1; bases outside the gene matches: 9. From germline, CDR1 is LNHDA and CDR2 SQIVND (reference sequence). The CDR3 is CASSEGARYSNQPQHF. As DNA, the CDR3 is TGTGCCAGTAGCGAGGGGGCGCGTTACAGCAATCAGCCCCAGCATTTT.

V gene TRBV4-1 combines with J gene TRBJ2-1, with D possibly being TRBD1 (5 bases). This CDR3 comprises 13 residues. V was shortened by 2 bases and J by 8 bases, with 10 bases between the two germline ends. Per germline, CDR1 MGHRA and CDR2 YSYEKL. CDR3: CASSQSTGHEQFF. The CDR3 bases are TGCGCCAGCAGCCAATCCACAGGACATGAGCAGTTCTTC.

This clonotype was observed at least ten times. This sequence joins TRBV7-2 and TRBJ2-7; no definite D call. The germline V and J ends were trimmed by 3 bases and 0 bases, with 9 bases remaining between them. CDR1 and CDR2 from the germline V gene are SGHTA and FQGNSA. The CDR3 contains 14 residues. The CDR3 loop reads CASSFLMSSYEQYF. CDR3 sequence (DNA): TGTGCCAGCAGCTTCTTAATGAGCTCCTACGAGCAGTACTTC.

In this sample, this clonotype turned up a few times. This chain uses TRBV6-2 or TRBV6-3 with TRBJ2-3; 7 nucleotides match TRBD1. Germline V lookup: CDR1 MNHEY, CDR2 SVGEGT. The CDR3 is 15 residues long. With 2 bases clipped from V and 5 bases from J, the junction kept 7 bases outside the gene matches. The CDR3, as DNA: TGTGCCAGCAGTTACCCCCTTACAGGGGAAGATACGCAGTATTTT. It codes for CASSYPLTGEDTQYF.

The rearrangement joins TRBV6-6 to TRBJ2-7, with 7 nucleotides matching TRBD1. This CDR3 spans 15 amino acids. Germline V lookup: CDR1 MNHNY, CDR2 SVGAGI (reference sequence). V shed 4 bases, J shed 0 bases, and the junction held 6 bases outside the gene matches. In DNA, the CDR3 is TGTGCCAGCAGTTTGGCCGGGACAGACTCCTACGAGCAGTACGTC. It yields the protein CASSLAGTDSYEQYV.

This chain joins TRBV19 and TRBJ2-1, with D perhaps TRBD2 (6 bases). The CDR3 covers 13 residues. CDR1 and CDR2 from the germline V gene are LNHDA and SQIVND (reference sequence). Trimming left V 8 bases short and J 1 base short, with 9 bases between. The CDR3 region has the DNA TGTGCCAGTTCGGGGGAGTCCTACAATGAGCAGTTCTTC. Its protein is CASSGESYNEQFF.

This clonotype appeared a few times. This rearrangement joins TRBV27 to TRBJ2-1; TRBD2 aligns across 7 bases. This CDR3 spans 12 amino acids. V shed 7 bases, J shed 6 bases, and the junction held 3 bases outside the gene matches. CDR1 and CDR2 from the germline V gene are MNHEY and SMNVEV (reference sequence). CDR3: CASNGLGNEQFF. In nucleotides, the CDR3 is TGTGCCAGCAATGGACTAGGCAATGAGCAGTTCTTC.

The chain uses TRBV19 and TRBJ1-2; 9 nucleotides line up with TRBD1. This CDR3 spans 15 amino acids. Trimming took 5 bases from V and 3 from J; bases not matched to a gene: 7. Germline V CDR1 and CDR2: LNHDA, SQIVND (reference sequence). The chain's CDR3 is CASSFDWDRDYGYTF. CDR3 in DNA: TGTGCCAGTAGTTTTGACTGGGACAGGGACTATGGCTACACCTTC.

Note on this clonotype: At one end the junction does not follow the germline gene, possibly because of a read error. V and J are TRBV5-8 and TRBJ1-5; 8 bases map to TRBD1. Germline V CDR1 and CDR2: SGHTS, YDEGEE. This CDR3 comprises 15 residues. The CDR3 sequence: CASSGQGAPGQPPHF. CDR3 nucleotides: TGTGCCAGCAGCGGTCAGGGGGCGCCAGGACAGCCCCCGCATTTT.

The chain links TRBV2 to TRBJ1-4, with D possibly being TRBD1 (5 bases). The CDR3 extends over 16 amino acids. CDR1 is SNHLY, CDR2 FYNNEI, per germline. V was cut by 8 bases and J by 8 bases, with 24 bases left in between. DNA of the CDR3: TGTGCCAGCGGATCGGTCGCAGGGCCCCCCGAAGAAAAACTGTTTTTT. It codes for CASGSVAGPPEEKLFF.

In its sample, this clonotype was seen a few times. The rearrangement joins TRBV20-1 to TRBJ2-7, with 7 positions matching TRBD1. The CDR3 covers 13 residues. The germline V gene encodes CDR1 DFQATT and CDR2 SNEGSKA (reference sequence). The junction had 10 bases not matched to a gene; V was cut back by 4 bases and J by 7 bases. CDR3: CSAIDREYTEQYV. CDR3 nucleotide sequence: TGCAGTGCTATAGACAGGGAATATACTGAGCAGTACGTC.

This clonotype has a handful of counts. The chain links TRBV4-2 to TRBJ1-2; D gene uncertain. The CDR3 is 16 amino acids. V was clipped by 0 bases and J by 4 bases, with 15 bases between them. From germline, CDR1 is LGHNA and CDR2 YNFKEQ. The CDR3 spells CASSQDLGYPPYGYTF. The CDR3 DNA follows: TGTGCCAGCAGCCAAGACCTGGGGTATCCCCCCTATGGCTACACCTTC.

The V and J genes are TRBV19 and TRBJ2-5, with TRBD2 matching 7 bases. The V segment lost 1 base and the J segment 5 bases; nucleotides outside the gene matches: 7. Germline V lookup: CDR1 LNHDA, CDR2 SQIVND (reference sequence). The CDR3 length is 15 residues. As DNA, the CDR3 is TGTGCCAGTAGTATAGGCCAGGGACTAACGGAGACCCAGTACTTC. Encoded protein: CASSIGQGLTETQYF.

The rearrangement links TRBV9 to TRBJ2-1; 9 nucleotides agree with TRBD2. The CDR3 is 17 amino acids. With V trimmed by 0 bases and J by 2 bases, 6 bases remained unmatched. CDR1 SGDLS and CDR2 YYNGEE come from the germline V gene. Written as DNA, the CDR3 is TGTGCCAGCAGCGTAGCTGTGCGGGGGGGCCCCTACAATGAGCAGTTCTTC. Translating gives CASSVAVRGGPYNEQFF.